These 28 T cell receptor beta chains were sequenced from one sample in a study of blood T cell repertoires in COVID-19. Method: immunoSEQ multiplex PCR; TCRdb's copy keeps in-frame clones and lacks some. There are about 200,000 clones in the sample; around 86% occur only once, and 4.4% lies in the top ten. The sample was peripheral blood. Source of these receptors: a man in his forties or fifties with acute or convalescent COVID-19.

The J gene is TRBJ1-2, the V gene TRBV23-1, with D hard to call. TRBV23-1 is assigned to the ORF class and has an uncertain function. The CDR3 length is 13 residues. The CDR3 spells CAARAGPYYGYTF. Written as DNA, the CDR3 is TGCGCAGCTCGCGCAGGCCCATATTATGGCTACACCTTC.

In its sample, this clone was seen once. In DNA, the CDR3 is TGTGCCAGTAGTATAGTCTTGCGAGGGGGCTATGGCTACACCTTC. It yields the protein CASSIVLRGGYGYTF. This sequence joins TRBV19 and TRBJ1-2; TRBD1 might be the D (6 bases). Deletions cut 1 base from V and 4 bases from J, with 13 bases between. The germline gives CDR1 LNHDA, CDR2 SQIVND (reference sequence). This CDR3 has 15 amino acids.

The CDR3 reads CASSFPGTGGDIQYF. CDR3 nucleotide sequence: TGTGCCAGCAGCTTCCCCGGGACAGGGGGTGACATTCAGTACTTC. J is TRBJ2-4 and V is TRBV7-2, with 11 bases matching TRBD1. V trimming: 3 bases; J trimming: 8 bases; junction bases outside the gene matches: 6. The CDR3 contains 15 residues. CDR1 and CDR2 (germline): SGHTA, FQGNSA.

The J gene is TRBJ2-3, the V gene TRBV13; the D gene is possibly TRBD2 (5 bases). V shed 6 bases and J shed 9 bases, with 25 bases lying between them. The CDR3 runs 16 residues. Germline values: CDR1 PRHDT, CDR2 FYEKMQ (reference sequence). The CDR3 coding sequence is TGTGCCAGCAGTCCAGGAGGCTCCGTTCCCCCCTTGACGCAGTATTTT. It encodes CASSPGGSVPPLTQYF.

This chain joins TRBV4-1 and TRBJ2-7; 7 bases agree with TRBD1. Germline V CDR1 and CDR2: MGHRA, YSYEKL. The CDR3 has 14 residues. The V segment lost 1 base and the J segment 4 bases; nucleotides outside the gene matches: 4. CDR3 nucleotide sequence: TGCGCCAGCAGCCAAGGGGGACAGACTTACGAGCAGTACTTC. Translating it yields CASSQGGQTYEQYF.

This chain connects TRBV19 to TRBJ1-1; 7 bases are shared with TRBD1. Germline CDR1 reads LNHDA; CDR2 reads SQIVND (reference sequence). The CDR3 consists of 14 residues. With 5 bases clipped from V and 1 base from J, the junction kept 4 bases outside the gene matches. The CDR3 loop reads CASSSGQENTEAFF. In DNA, the CDR3 is TGTGCCAGTAGTTCTGGACAGGAGAACACTGAAGCTTTCTTT.

This chain joins TRBV3-1 (or the pseudogene TRBV3-2) and TRBJ2-5; no definite D call. Looked up from germline, CDR1 is LGHDT and CDR2 is YNNKEL (reference sequence). Deletions cut 4 bases from V and 7 bases from J, with 16 bases between. The CDR3 is 14 residues long. CDR3 loop: CASSLSPPTGTQYF. The CDR3 nucleotides are TGTGCCAGCAGCCTCTCACCTCCTACCGGGACCCAGTACTTC.

The chain uses TRBV6-5 and TRBJ1-1, with no clear D. This CDR3 region has 14 residues. Germline V gives CDR1 MNHEY, CDR2 SVGAGI. V dropped 7 bases and J dropped 5 bases, with 17 bases sitting between them. The CDR3 protein is CASKAEEVSTEAFF. In nucleotides, the CDR3 is TGTGCCAGCAAAGCTGAGGAGGTATCTACTGAAGCTTTCTTT.

The chain links TRBV19 to TRBJ2-7; 9 bases are shared with TRBD1. CDR3 length: 14 amino acids. CDR1 is LNHDA, CDR2 SQIVND, per germline (reference sequence). The ends lost 5 bases at V and 3 bases at J; junction bases unmatched: 5. The CDR3 nucleotides are TGTGCCAGTAGTCTCGGGACAGGGTTCTACGAGCAGTACTTC. Translated, it gives CASSLGTGFYEQYF.

The chain has TRBV7-3 and TRBJ1-2, with D possibly matching TRBD1 (5 bases). CDR3 length: 15 residues. Germline V gives CDR1 SGHTA, CDR2 FQGTGA. The V end was cut by 1 base, the J end by 0 bases, with 9 bases between. CDR3 sequence reads: CASSLRGDSNYGYTF. The CDR3 DNA sequence: TGTGCCAGCAGCTTAAGGGGGGACTCTAACTATGGCTACACCTTC.

The V gene is TRBV2, the J gene TRBJ1-1; D is ambiguous. Between the trimmed V and J ends, which lost 5 bases and 0 bases, there was a span of 10 bases. Germline assignment: CDR1 SNHLY and CDR2 FYNNEI. The CDR3 length is 14 residues. CDR3 in DNA: TGTGCCAGCAGTTTGCGCGGAATGAACACTGAAGCTTTCTTT. Its protein product is CASSLRGMNTEAFF.

This sequence joins TRBV9 and TRBJ2-3; tentatively, D is TRBD1 (6 bases). The CDR3 consists of 14 residues. V lost 4 bases, J lost 5 bases, and 14 bases lay in between. The V gene's germline CDR1 is SGDLS and CDR2 YYNGEE. The CDR3 nucleotides read TGTGCCAGCAGCTTTTCAGGGGACGGAGATACGCAGTATTTT. This gives the protein CASSFSGDGDTQYF.

J is TRBJ1-1 and V is TRBV28; possible D gene TRBD1, 5 bases. Germline CDR1 is MDHEN and CDR2 is SYDVKM. V dropped 1 base and J dropped 3 bases, with 12 bases sitting between them. The CDR3 has 15 amino acids. CDR3 in amino acids: CASSLLQGKYTEAFF. Here the CDR3 DNA reads TGTGCCAGCAGTTTATTGCAGGGAAAGTACACTGAAGCTTTCTTT. Full variable domain (rest looked up from reference TRBV28 and TRBJ1-1): DVKVTQSSRYLVKRTGEKVFLECVQDMDHENMFWYRQDPGLGLRLIYFSYDVKMKEKGDIPEGYSVSREKKERFSLILESASTNQTSMYLCASSLLQGKYTEAFFGQGTRLTVV.

The J gene is TRBJ2-5, the V gene TRBV7-6; TRBD2 aligns across 15 bases. The germline V gene encodes CDR1 SGHVS and CDR2 FNYEAQ. The V and J ends lost 4 bases and 5 bases, in that order; junction bases with no gene match: 5. The CDR3 length is 16 residues. The CDR3 is CASSSSGTSGGETQYF. DNA for the CDR3: TGTGCCAGCAGCTCCTCTGGGACTAGCGGGGGGGAGACCCAGTACTTC.

This chain links TRBV18 with TRBJ2-7; 8 bases are a match to TRBD1. Germline values: CDR1 KGHSH, CDR2 LQKENI. The J segment lost 0 bases and the V segment lost 5 bases, leaving 3 bases of the junction unmatched. The CDR3 has 14 residues. This CDR3 reads CASSSGTGSYEQYF. CDR3 DNA: TGTGCCAGCTCATCCGGGACAGGCTCCTACGAGCAGTACTTC.

This chain joins TRBV11-3 and TRBJ2-3; 11 bases are a match to TRBD2. V lost 0 bases, J lost 3 bases, and 2 bases stayed unmatched. This CDR3 is built from 16 residues. CDR1 and CDR2 from the germline V gene are SGHNT and YENEEA. CDR3 region: CASSLDGTSGTDTQYF. The CDR3 DNA follows: TGTGCCAGCAGCTTAGACGGGACTAGCGGTACAGATACGCAGTATTTT.

This clone has a single count. V and J are TRBV5-4 and TRBJ2-7, with 10 bases identical to TRBD1. With 2 bases clipped from V and 2 bases from J, the junction kept 4 bases outside the gene matches. The CDR3 has 15 amino acids. Germline CDR1 SGHNT, CDR2 YYREEE (reference sequence). This CDR3 reads CASSFRDRGAYEQYF. CDR3 in DNA: TGTGCCAGCAGCTTCCGGGACAGGGGCGCCTACGAGCAGTACTTC.

Here the CDR3 reads CAWSFGQGAREKLFF. The CDR3 nucleotides are TGTGCCTGGAGTTTCGGACAGGGGGCGCGGGAAAAACTGTTTTTT. This chain uses TRBV30 with TRBJ1-4; TRBD1 matches at 11 bases. CDR3 length: 15 residues. From germline, CDR1 is GTSNPN and CDR2 SVGIG (reference sequence). V lost 2 bases, J lost 8 bases, and 7 bases stayed unmatched.

The chain has TRBV2 and TRBJ1-2; 7 nucleotides align to TRBD1. Germline V lookup: CDR1 SNHLY, CDR2 FYNNEI. The CDR3 consists of 13 residues. Trimming took 4 bases from V and 1 from J; bases not matched to a gene: 0. DNA for the CDR3: TGTGCCAGCAGTGGACAGGGTAACTATGGCTACACCTTC. It codes for CASSGQGNYGYTF.

This rearrangement joins TRBV27 to TRBJ1-2; 7 bases agree with TRBD1. Trimming cost V 5 bases and J 1 base; bases outside gene matches: 7. Germline lookup yields CDR1 MNHEY and CDR2 SMNVEV (reference sequence). This CDR3 has 15 residues. The CDR3 bases are TGTGCCAGCAGTCCTCAGGGGGTGGGTAACTATGGCTACACCTTC. Encoded protein: CASSPQGVGNYGYTF.

This rearrangement joins TRBV7-9 to TRBJ1-2; D may be TRBD1 (6 bases). Trimming removed 1 base at V and 3 bases at J, with 15 bases between. The CDR3 is made up of 16 amino acids. From germline, CDR1 is SEHNR and CDR2 FQNEAQ (reference sequence). The chain's CDR3 is CASSLVGNRVHYGYTF. CDR3 nucleotides: TGTGCCAGCAGCTTAGTGGGGAACAGGGTTCACTATGGCTACACCTTC. Together with reference TRBV7-9 and TRBJ1-2, the CDR3 gives the full variable domain: DTGVSQNPRHKITKRGQNVTFRCDPISEHNRLYWYRQTLGQGPEFLTYFQNEAQLEKSRLLSDRFSAERPKGSFSTLEIQRTEQGDSAMYLCASSLVGNRVHYGYTFGSGTRLTVV.

The gene calls are TRBV12-5 and TRBJ2-7, with TRBD1 identical over 9 bases. Trimming took 1 base from V and 9 from J; bases not matched to a gene: 7. Per the germline V gene, CDR1 is LGHNT and CDR2 is FRNRAP. The CDR3 extends over 14 amino acids. The CDR3 DNA sequence: TGTGCTAGTGGTTTGGAGGGGACAGGGTCTTCGCAGTACTTC. As protein: CASGLEGTGSSQYF.

The sample holds a few counts of this clone. The chain joins TRBV2 to TRBJ2-7, with 10 positions matching TRBD1. V was clipped by 0 bases and J by 2 bases; unmatched bases: 7. In germline, CDR1 is SNHLY, CDR2 FYNNEI. The CDR3 extends over 17 amino acids. The CDR3 DNA is TGTGCCAGCAGTGAAGCTGGGACAGGGGAAAGGACCTACGAGCAGTACTTC. Amino acids: CASSEAGTGERTYEQYF.

V usage is TRBV5-1 and J usage is TRBJ1-1, with D possibly TRBD1 on 5 matching bases. The ends were cut back, 2 bases at V and 1 base at J, with 12 bases in the middle. The length of the CDR3 is 15 residues. Germline CDR1 SGHRS, CDR2 YFSETQ. CDR3 sequence: CASSFSGTENTEAFF. The CDR3 bases are TGCGCCAGCAGCTTCTCCGGGACTGAGAACACTGAAGCTTTCTTT. Variable domain in full (rest from reference TRBV5-1 and TRBJ1-1): KAGVTQTPRYLIKTRGQQVTLSCSPISGHRSVSWYQQTPGQGLQFLFEYFSETQRNKGNFPGRFSGRQFSNSRSEMNVSTLELGDSALYLCASSFSGTENTEAFFGQGTRLTVV.

The V and J genes are TRBV12-3 or TRBV12-4 and TRBJ1-5; D ambiguous. The germline V and J ends were trimmed by 4 bases and 6 bases, with 10 bases remaining between them. CDR3 length: 13 residues. The DNA for the CDR3 is TGTGCCAGCAGTTCCGGAGGGTTTCAGCCCCAGCATTTT. This codes for CASSSGGFQPQHF.

The chain uses TRBV19 and TRBJ1-4; 9 bases line up with TRBD1. The trim removed 5 bases at V and 4 bases at J, leaving 5 bases unmatched. The germline V gene encodes CDR1 LNHDA and CDR2 SQIVND (reference sequence). The CDR3 length is 15 residues. As DNA, the CDR3 is TGTGCCAGTAGTCCCGGACAGGGGAATAATGAAAAACTGTTTTTT. It encodes CASSPGQGNNEKLFF. The full variable domain, rest sourced from reference TRBV19 and TRBJ1-4, is DGGITQSPKYLFRKEGQNVTLSCEQNLNHDAMYWYRQDPGQGLRLIYYSQIVNDFQKGDIAEGYSVSREKKESFPLTVTSAQKNPTAFYLCASSPGQGNNEKLFFGSGTQLSVL.

The chain joins TRBV7-9 to TRBJ2-2, with D possibly TRBD2 on 6 matching bases. Germline V gene data show CDR1 as SEHNR and CDR2 as FQNEAQ (reference sequence). V was pared by 8 bases and J by 5 bases, with 15 bases between. The CDR3 contains 14 residues. In DNA, the CDR3 is TGTGCCAGCGGGTTACAAGGAGGGACCGGGGAGCTGTTTTTT. Translating gives CASGLQGGTGELFF.

The CDR3 reads CASSPLGRGGYNEQFF. The CDR3 DNA follows: TGTGCCAGCAGTCCCCTCGGGCGGGGGGGCTACAATGAGCAGTTCTTC. This sequence joins TRBV27 and TRBJ2-1; 9 positions match TRBD2. CDR1 is MNHEY, CDR2 SMNVEV, per germline (reference sequence). The trim removed 5 bases at V and 3 bases at J, leaving 8 bases unmatched. The CDR3 is 16 amino acids.